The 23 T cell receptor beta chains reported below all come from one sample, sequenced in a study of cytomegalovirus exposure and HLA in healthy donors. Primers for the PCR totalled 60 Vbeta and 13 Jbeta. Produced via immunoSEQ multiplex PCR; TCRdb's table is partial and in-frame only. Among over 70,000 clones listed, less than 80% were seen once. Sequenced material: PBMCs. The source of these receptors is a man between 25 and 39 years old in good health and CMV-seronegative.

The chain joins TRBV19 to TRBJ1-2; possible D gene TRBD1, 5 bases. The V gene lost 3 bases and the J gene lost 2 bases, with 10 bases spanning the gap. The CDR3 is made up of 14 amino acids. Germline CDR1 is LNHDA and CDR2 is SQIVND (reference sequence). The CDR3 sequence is CASSMQDTNYGYTF. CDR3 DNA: TGTGCCAGTAGTATGCAGGACACCAACTATGGCTACACCTTC.

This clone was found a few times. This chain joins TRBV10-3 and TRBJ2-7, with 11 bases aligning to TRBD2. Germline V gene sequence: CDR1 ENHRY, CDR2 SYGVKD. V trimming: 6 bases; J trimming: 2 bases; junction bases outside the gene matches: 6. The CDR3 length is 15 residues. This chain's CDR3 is CAISPGLAGPYEQYF. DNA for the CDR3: TGTGCCATCAGCCCTGGACTAGCGGGCCCCTACGAGCAGTACTTC.

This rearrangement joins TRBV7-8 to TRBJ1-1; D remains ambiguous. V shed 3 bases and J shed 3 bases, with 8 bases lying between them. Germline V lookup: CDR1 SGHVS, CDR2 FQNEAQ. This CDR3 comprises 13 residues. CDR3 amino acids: CASSFMRDTEAFF. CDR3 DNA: TGTGCCAGCAGCTTCATGCGAGACACTGAAGCTTTCTTT.

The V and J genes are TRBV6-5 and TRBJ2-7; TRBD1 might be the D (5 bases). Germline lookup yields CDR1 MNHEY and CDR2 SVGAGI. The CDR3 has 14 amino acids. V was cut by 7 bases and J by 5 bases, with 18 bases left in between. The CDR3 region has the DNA TGTGCCAGCACTTCCCATGACAGACCTAACGAGCAGTACTTC. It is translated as CASTSHDRPNEQYF.

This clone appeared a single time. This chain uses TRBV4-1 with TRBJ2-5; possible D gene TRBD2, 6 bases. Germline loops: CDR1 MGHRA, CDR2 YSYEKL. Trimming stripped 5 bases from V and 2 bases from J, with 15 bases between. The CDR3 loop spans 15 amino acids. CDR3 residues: CASSSAPGLQETQYF. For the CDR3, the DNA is TGCGCCAGCAGCTCTGCACCGGGACTTCAAGAGACCCAGTACTTC.

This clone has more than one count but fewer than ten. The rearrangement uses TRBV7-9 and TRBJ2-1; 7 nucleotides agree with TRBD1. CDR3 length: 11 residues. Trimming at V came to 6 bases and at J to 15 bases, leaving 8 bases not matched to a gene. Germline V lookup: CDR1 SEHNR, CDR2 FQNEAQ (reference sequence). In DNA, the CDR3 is TGTGCCAGCAGTTCAACAGGGGCGGTGTTCTTC. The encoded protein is CASSSTGAVFF. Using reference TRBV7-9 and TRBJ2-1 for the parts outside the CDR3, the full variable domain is DTGVSQNPRHKITKRGQNVTFRCDPISEHNRLYWYRQTLGQGPEFLTYFQNEAQLEKSRLLSDRFSAERPKGSFSTLEIQRTEQGDSAMYLCASSSTGAVFFGPGTRLTVL.

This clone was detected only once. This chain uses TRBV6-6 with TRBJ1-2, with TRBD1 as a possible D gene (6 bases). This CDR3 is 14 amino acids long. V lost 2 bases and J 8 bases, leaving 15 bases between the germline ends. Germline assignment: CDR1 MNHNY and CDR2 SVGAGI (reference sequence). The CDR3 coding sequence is TGTGCCAGCAGTTACGATGTGGGGGCGTGGGGCTACACCTTC. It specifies CASSYDVGAWGYTF.

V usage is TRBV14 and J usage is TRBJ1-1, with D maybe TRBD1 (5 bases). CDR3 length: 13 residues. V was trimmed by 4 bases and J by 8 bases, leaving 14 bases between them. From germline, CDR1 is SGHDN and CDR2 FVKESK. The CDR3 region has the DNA TGTGCCAGCAGCCCCCCCTGGGGGGGAGAAGCTTTCTTT. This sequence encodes CASSPPWGGEAFF.

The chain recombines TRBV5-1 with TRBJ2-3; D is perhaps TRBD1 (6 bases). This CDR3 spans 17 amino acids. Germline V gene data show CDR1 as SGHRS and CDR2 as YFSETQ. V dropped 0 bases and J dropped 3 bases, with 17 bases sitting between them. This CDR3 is CASSLAAVGGLTDTQYF. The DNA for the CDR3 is TGCGCCAGCAGCTTGGCCGCGGTAGGGGGTTTGACAGATACGCAGTATTTT.

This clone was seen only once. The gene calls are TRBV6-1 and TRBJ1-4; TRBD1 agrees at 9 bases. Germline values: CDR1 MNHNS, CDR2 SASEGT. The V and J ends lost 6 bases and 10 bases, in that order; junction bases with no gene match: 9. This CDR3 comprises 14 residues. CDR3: CASSGGTGFGKLFF. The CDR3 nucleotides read TGTGCCAGCAGCGGTGGGACAGGGTTTGGAAAACTGTTTTTT.

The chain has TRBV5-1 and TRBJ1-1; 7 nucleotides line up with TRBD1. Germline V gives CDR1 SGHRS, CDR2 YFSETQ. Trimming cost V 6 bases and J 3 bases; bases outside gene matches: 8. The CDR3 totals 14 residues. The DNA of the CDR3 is TGCGCCAGCACCGAACAGGGGTCGCACACTGAAGCTTTCTTT. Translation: CASTEQGSHTEAFF.

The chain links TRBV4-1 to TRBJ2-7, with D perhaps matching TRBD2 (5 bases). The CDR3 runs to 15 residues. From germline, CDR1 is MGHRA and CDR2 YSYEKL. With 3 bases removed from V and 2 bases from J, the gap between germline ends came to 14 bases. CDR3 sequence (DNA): TGCGCCAGCAGCCACCTTTTCGGGAACACCTACGAGCAGTACTTC. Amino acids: CASSHLFGNTYEQYF.

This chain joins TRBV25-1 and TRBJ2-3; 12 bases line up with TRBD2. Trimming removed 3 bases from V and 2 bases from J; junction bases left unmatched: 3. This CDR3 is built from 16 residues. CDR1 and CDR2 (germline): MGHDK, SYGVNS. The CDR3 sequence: CASSDGLAGLTDTQYF. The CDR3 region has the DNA TGTGCCAGCAGTGACGGACTAGCGGGACTCACAGATACGCAGTATTTT.

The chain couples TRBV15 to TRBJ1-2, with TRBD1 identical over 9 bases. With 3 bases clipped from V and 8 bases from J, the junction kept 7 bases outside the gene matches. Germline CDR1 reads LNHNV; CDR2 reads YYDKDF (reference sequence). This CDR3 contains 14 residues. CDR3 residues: CATSSRTGGLGYTF. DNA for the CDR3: TGTGCCACCAGCAGTCGTACAGGGGGCCTGGGCTACACCTTC.

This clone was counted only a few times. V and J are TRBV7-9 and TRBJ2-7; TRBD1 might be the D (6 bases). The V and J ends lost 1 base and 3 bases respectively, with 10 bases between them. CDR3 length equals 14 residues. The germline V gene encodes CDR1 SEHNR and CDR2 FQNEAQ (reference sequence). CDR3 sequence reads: CASSLVSGDYEQYF. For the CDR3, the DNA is TGTGCCAGCAGCTTAGTTTCAGGGGACTACGAGCAGTACTTC.

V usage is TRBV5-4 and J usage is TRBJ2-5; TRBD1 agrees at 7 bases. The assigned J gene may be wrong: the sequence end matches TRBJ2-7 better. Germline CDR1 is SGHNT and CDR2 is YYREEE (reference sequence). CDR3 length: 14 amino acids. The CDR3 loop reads CASSATGTAYEQYF. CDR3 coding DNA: TGTGCCAGCAGCGCCACCGGGACAGCCTACGAGCAGTACTTC.

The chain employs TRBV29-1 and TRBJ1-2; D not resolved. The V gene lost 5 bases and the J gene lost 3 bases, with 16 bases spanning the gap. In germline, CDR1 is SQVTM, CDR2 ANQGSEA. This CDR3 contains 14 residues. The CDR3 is CSVSSDEGDYGYTF. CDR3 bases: TGCAGCGTTTCCTCAGACGAGGGAGACTATGGCTACACCTTC.

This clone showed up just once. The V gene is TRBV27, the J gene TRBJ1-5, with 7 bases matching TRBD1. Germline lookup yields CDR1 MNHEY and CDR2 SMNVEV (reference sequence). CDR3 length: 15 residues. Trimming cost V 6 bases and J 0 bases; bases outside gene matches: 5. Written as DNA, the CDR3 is TGTGCCAGCAGCAGTAGGGGGCTTAGCAATCAGCCCCAGCATTTT. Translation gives CASSSRGLSNQPQHF.

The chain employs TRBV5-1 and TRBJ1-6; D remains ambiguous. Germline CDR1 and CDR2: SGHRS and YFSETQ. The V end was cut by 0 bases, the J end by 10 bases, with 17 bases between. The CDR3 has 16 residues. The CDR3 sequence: CASSLEGLGVQSPLHF. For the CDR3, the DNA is TGCGCCAGCAGCTTGGAAGGACTTGGCGTGCAGTCACCCCTCCACTTT.

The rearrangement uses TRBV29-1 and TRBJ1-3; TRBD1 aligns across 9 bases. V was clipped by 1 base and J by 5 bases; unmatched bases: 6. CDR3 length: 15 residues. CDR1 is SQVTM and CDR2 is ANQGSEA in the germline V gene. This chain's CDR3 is CSVEVWDRDRNTIYF. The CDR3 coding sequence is TGCAGCGTTGAAGTATGGGACAGGGATAGAAACACCATATATTTT.

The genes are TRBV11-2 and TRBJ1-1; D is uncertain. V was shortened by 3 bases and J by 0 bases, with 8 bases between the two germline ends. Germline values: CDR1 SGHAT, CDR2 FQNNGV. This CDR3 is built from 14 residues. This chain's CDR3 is CASSFSGLNTEAFF. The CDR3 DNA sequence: TGTGCCAGCAGCTTTAGCGGGTTGAACACTGAAGCTTTCTTT.

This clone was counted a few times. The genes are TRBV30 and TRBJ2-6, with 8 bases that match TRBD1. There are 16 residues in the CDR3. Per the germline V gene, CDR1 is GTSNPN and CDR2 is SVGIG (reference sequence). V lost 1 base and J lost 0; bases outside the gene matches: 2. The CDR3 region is CAWSGQGTSGANVLTF. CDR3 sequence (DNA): TGTGCCTGGAGTGGACAGGGGACCTCTGGGGCCAACGTCCTGACTTTC.

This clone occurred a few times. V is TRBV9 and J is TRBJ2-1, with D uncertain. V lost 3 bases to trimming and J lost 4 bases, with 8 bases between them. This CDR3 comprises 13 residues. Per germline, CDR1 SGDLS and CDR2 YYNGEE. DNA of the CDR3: TGTGCCAGCAGCGCCGCAGCGTACAATGAGCAGTTCTTC. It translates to CASSAAAYNEQFF.